The present T cell receptor beta chain was sequenced within a study of vaccination and CD4 T cells after COVID-19 (dated by TCRdb to 2022 to 2024). Context from the whole study: SARS-CoV-2 positivity had been established in the convalescent patients by nasal swab PCR, and mild disease was recorded in several of these patients and severe disease in one. Participants received two doses of either the Pfizer-BioNTech BNT162b2 vaccine (n=8) or the Moderna mRNA-1273 vaccine (n=2). As controls, cultures received a CEFX viral epitope pool (the positive control), an HIV-1 Nef peptide pool (the negative control), or no peptide at all. In fewer than 12 COVID-19 convalescent patients and 4 infection-naive healthy vaccine recipients, researchers compared the spike-specific CD4+ TCR repertoire from before mRNA vaccination with the repertoire from after. In the convalescent cohort there were six males and four females, among whom were two Hispanic individuals, seven Caucasians, two Asians and one multiracial person. Post-vaccine blood samples were collected a median of around 70 days after the second vaccine dose, ranging from roughly 13 to 250 days. For stimulating the cultures, overlapping spike peptide pools were used, derived from SARS-CoV-2 as well as from the common cold coronaviruses HCoV-NL63, HCoV-OC43 and HCoV-229E. Three convalescent patients gave samples both early after vaccination (day 14) and late after vaccination (days 161 to 241). Post-COVID blood samples were collected from convalescent patients a median of about 92 days after diagnosis, with a range of about 30 to 180 days.

The time point label for this specimen denotes: late sampling 161 to 241 days after vaccination in a few convalescent patients. Per the publication, the treatment or condition label means: roughly 11-day PBMC culture with coronavirus spike peptide pools or control peptides (ViraFEST assay). The study used the ViraFEST assay, which expanded antigen-specific T cells with peptide pools and then identified expanded clonotypes by TCR sequencing. The convalescent patients' positive SARS-CoV-2 PCR tests were from March to December 2020, which was before the Alpha, Beta and Delta variants emerged in the United States. PBMCs were cultured at about 2 million per well in IMDM supplemented with around 5% human AB serum and roughly 10 IU/ml IL-2, with roughly 9.5 ug/ml peptide pools added. Half of the culture medium was replaced with fresh IL-2-containing medium on days 3 and 7. After approximately eleven days of culture, CD4+ T cells were isolated by negative selection with the EasySep CD4+ T cell isolation kit. Ficoll-Paque Plus gradient centrifugation was used to isolate PBMCs from whole blood, and the isolated PBMCs were then either used fresh or cryopreserved at -140C. Triplicate wells were generally used for each culture condition.

Preparation of the library involved PCR. DNA from cultured CD4+ T cells underwent TCR sequencing with the Oncomine TCR Beta short-read assay at the Johns Hopkins FTIC core. Genomic DNA was extracted from the cultured CD4+ T cells with the QIAamp micro DNA kit. Oncomine TCR Beta libraries from cultured CD4+ T cells were pooled with unique dual indexes and sequenced on an Illumina iSeq 100. Turning to the authors' computational methods: Non-productive sequences were removed, and CDR3s not starting with C, not ending with F or W, or shorter than 7 amino acids were discarded. Antigen-specific clonotypes were identified using the MANAFEST web application through comparison of peptide-stimulated wells with reference and other culture wells. Positive clones required FDR below 0.05, an odds ratio above 5, and productive frequency above 0.1% in at least two of three replicate wells. A clonotype was classed as cross-reactive if the clonotype showed significant expansion both in SARS-CoV-2 spike wells and in at least one common cold coronavirus spike condition. Similarity between CDR3 sequences was evaluated in R version 3.6.1 using Levenshtein distances (stringdist) and unrooted phylogenetic trees (ape). TCRdb reworked the public reads: Q25 trimming with fastp, MiXCR clone assembly, productive beta chains retained. Each entry is one CDR3 protein sequence, shown with its most common DNA and genes. Clone size and V and J calls follow TCRdb, not the original study. The sample data list around 25,000 distinct CDR3 sequences, and 28% of these were observed just once. The ten largest account for 7% to 7.5% of the sample.

CDR3 length: 16 amino acids, cysteine to phenylalanine. CDR3 DNA is the only sequence kept; it has 48 bases, read in frame from the first base. CDR1 is given as SNHLY and CDR2 as FYNNEI, both from the germline V gene. Trimming leaves V shorter by 6 bases and J shorter by 1 base, with the junction holding 6 bases beyond the gene matches. On the study overall, not on this receptor specifically: Of the vaccine-specific clones in convalescent patients, 304 of 307, or nearly all, reacted only to SARS-CoV-2 spike and did not cross-react with common cold coronaviruses. Among the post-vaccine SARS-CoV-2-reactive clones in convalescent patients, a median 86.3% showed up only after vaccination, which suggests vaccine-specific priming. The median number of SARS-CoV-2-reactive clonotypes rose from 21 after infection to roughly 40 after vaccination, but the change was not significant. Relatively few convalescent patients were included in the study, and early timepoints after natural infection were not analyzed.

As concerns this clonotype: Which antigen it targets is not known. Base qualities were left out, and no much larger clone turns up one base away.

The rearrangement combines TRBV2 with TRBJ2-7, and TRBD2 aligns with 13 junction nucleotides. The sequences come from CD4+ T cells from blood, cultured in vitro, collected about 7 months after SARS-CoV-2 vaccination. The sequence came from a human donor who had recovered from COVID-19. The CDR3 has the sequence CASRFGTSGASYEQYF. The DNA reads as follows: TGTGCCAGCAGGTTCGGGACTAGCGGGGCATCCTACGAGCAGTACTTC. Full variable domain (CDR3 extended with the reference TRBV2 and TRBJ2-7 proteins): EPEVTQTPSHQVTQMGQEVILRCVPISNHLYFYWYRQILGQKVEFLVSFYNNEISEKSEIFDDQFSVERPDGSNFTLKIRSTKLEDSAMYFCASRFGTSGASYEQYFGPGTRLTVT.